Sequencing of this TCR beta chain was carried out in a study of response to subunit inactivated influenza vaccine. Notes on the study in general: Each seasonal influenza vaccination recruits few new T cells, the authors suggested.

This clonotype was detected ten times or more. The target antigen is unknown. Each CDR3 protein gets one entry after TCRdb re-called the RT-PCR reads with MiXCR. The sample shows about 520,000 distinct CDR3 sequences, 6.5% to 8% of them seen only once. CDR1 is ENHRY and CDR2 is SYGVKD in the germline V gene. This CDR3 contains 18 residues. With 1 base removed from V and 0 bases from J, the gap between germline ends came to 16 bases. This rearrangement joins TRBV10-3 to TRBJ2-1; D might be TRBD2 (6 bases). The material was PBMCs from blood, obtained approximately 25 months after vaccination. The TCR was taken from a man aged 50 to 69 who received an inactivated influenza vaccine. The DNA of the CDR3 is TGTGCCATCAGTGAGTTACTAGCCAACGGGGGCTCCTACAATGAGCAGTTCTTC. Translating it yields CAISELLANGGSYNEQFF.